This T cell receptor beta chain was found in a study of blood T cell repertoires in COVID-19. Generated by immunoSEQ multiplex PCR, the TCRdb table keeps only in-frame clones and is missing some. The sample consists of approximately 170,000 clones, around 83% of them appearing once. This clone was recorded once. Per germline, CDR1 MNHNS and CDR2 SASEGT. The CDR3 length is 13 residues. Trimming removed 1 base at V and 8 bases at J, with 9 bases between. The sample consisted of peripheral blood. The V and J genes are TRBV6-1 and TRBJ1-3; tentatively, D is TRBD1 (6 bases). This TCR was sampled from a woman between 70 and 85 years old who had recovered from COVID-19. The CDR3 coding sequence is TGTGCCAGCAGTGAAGACAGGGTAGACACCATATATTTT. Its translation is CASSEDRVDTIYF.